This T cell receptor beta chain was captured by sequencing in a study of blood T cells in healthy people across ages (dated by TCRdb to the mid-2010s). About the investigation overall: Template switching captured roughly one uniquely barcoded TCR beta cDNA molecule per two T cells in model experiments. The study analyzed two additional independent replicas of 1 million unique cDNA reads from the same blood draw for two donors, one aged 18 to 29 and one aged 80 or older. Age-related changes in TCR beta repertoire diversity were measured in the study by deep sequencing normalized with unique cDNA molecular identifiers. To avoid experimental bias, donors of different ages were distributed randomly across sequencing lanes. Four age groups were formed from the donors: young (average approximately 17 years), middle-aged (approximately 40), aged (under 70) and long-lived (approximately 80).

The library was generated by 5' RACE. Sequencing instrument: Illumina HiSeq 2500. A second about 7 to 12 cycle PCR used a sample-barcoded 5' primer and a J-beta primer mix. A template-switch 5' adaptor carrying 12 random nucleotides introduced a unique molecular identifier onto each TCR beta cDNA molecule. Each sample yielded at least 2.5 million CDR3-containing paired-end reads. All of the RNA was converted into first-strand cDNA using the Mint cDNA synthesis kit, with a TRBC-specific oligonucleotide serving as the primer. Following uracil-DNA glycosylase treatment, a first 18-cycle PCR with universal primers M1SS and BC2_uni_R was performed on all cDNA. From the authors' description of their analysis: For normalization, 1 million high-quality reads, each with a distinct molecular identifier, were randomly selected from each sample. Instead of being binned into consensus sequences, reads that shared molecular identifiers were thrown out. MiTCR, with a Q25 quality threshold and the strictest error-elimination algorithm, was used for CDR3 identification, clonotype clustering and error correction. A nonparametric unseen species model with Euler transformation was used to estimate lower-bound total TCR beta diversity. TCRdb reanalyzed the raw reads on its own, using fastp at Q25 for trimming and MiXCR for clone calling, and kept in-frame beta chains. When rows share a CDR3 protein, they turn into one entry using the most common DNA and genes. Here the V and J calls rest on TCRdb's processing, not on the authors' analysis. Here the sample has about 780,000 distinct CDR3 sequences; about 47% occur a single time. Less than 20% of the sample rests with the top ten.

Note on this clonotype: This receptor's antigen is unknown. Base qualities were left out, and no much larger clone turns up one base away.

General findings and caveats noted by the study authors: Observed TCR beta diversity per million T cells fell roughly linearly with age, and a significant reduction was already apparent by age around 40. Estimates of total diversity from one million sequenced T cells were regarded as lower bounds and underestimates. Since profiling was done on bulk unsorted PBMCs, naive and antigen-experienced compartments could not be conclusively compared. A strong correlation was found between observed TCR beta diversity and the percentage of naive T cells measured by flow cytometry. Donor CMV infection status was unknown, potentially confounding age-related changes in expanded clonotypes. The long-lived group showed more naive CD4+ T cells, fewer expanded clones and increased TCR diversity than the aged group, suggesting age selection.

The donors were 40 or so Caucasian individuals from Russia, aged about 6 to 95 years, who were systemically healthy. Each donor gave 8.5 to 10 milliliters of peripheral blood, collected into EDTA-treated Vacutainer tubes. Ficoll-Paque density-gradient centrifugation was used to isolate PBMCs, with at least 6.5 million per sample. Total RNA, at least 6 micrograms per sample, was extracted from PBMCs with Trizol reagent. Naive CD45RAhigh/CD27high T cell percentages were measured by flow cytometry on a PBMC aliquot from every donor. Including cysteine and phenylalanine, the CDR3 has 16 amino acids. Only CDR3 DNA is held: 48 bases, read in frame from base 1.

Sequencing was carried out using blood. The TCR comes from an older man in good health. The chain is assembled from TRBV21-1 and TRBJ2-7; TRBD1, the D gene given by the table, was not confirmed from the DNA. TRBV21-1 is tagged as a pseudogene. The DNA is as follows: TGTGCCAGCAGCAAGTGCGAACAGGTCCGTAGGTACGAGCAGTACTTC. It translates as CASSKCEQVRRYEQYF.